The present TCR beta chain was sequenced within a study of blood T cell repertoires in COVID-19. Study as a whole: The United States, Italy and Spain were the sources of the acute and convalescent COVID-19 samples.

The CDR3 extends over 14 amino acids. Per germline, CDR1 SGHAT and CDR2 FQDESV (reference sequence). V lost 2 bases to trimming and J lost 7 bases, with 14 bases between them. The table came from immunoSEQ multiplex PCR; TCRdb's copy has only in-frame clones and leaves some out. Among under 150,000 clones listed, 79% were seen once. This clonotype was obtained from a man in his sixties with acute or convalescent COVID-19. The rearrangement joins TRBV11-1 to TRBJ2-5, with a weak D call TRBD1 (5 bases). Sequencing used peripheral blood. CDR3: CASSLRQFSGTQYF. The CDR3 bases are TGTGCCAGCAGCTTACGACAGTTCTCGGGGACCCAGTACTTC.